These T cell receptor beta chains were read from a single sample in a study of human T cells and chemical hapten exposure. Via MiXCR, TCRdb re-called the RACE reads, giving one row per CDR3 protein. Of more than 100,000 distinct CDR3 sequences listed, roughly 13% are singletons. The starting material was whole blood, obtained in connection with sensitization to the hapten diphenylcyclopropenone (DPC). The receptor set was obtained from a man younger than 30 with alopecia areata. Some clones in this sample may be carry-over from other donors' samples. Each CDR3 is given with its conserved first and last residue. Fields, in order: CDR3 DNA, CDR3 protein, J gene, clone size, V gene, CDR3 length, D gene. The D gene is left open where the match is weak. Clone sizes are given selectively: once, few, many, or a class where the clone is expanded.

DNA: TGTGCCAGCAGTTCCCGGGGTGCAGATACGCAGTATTTT
CDR3: CASSSRGADTQYF
J: TRBJ2-3
size: few
V: TRBV12-3/TRBV12-4
length: 13
D: -

DNA: TGTGCCAGCAGCCCCGACAGCAACTATGGCTACACCTTC
CDR3: CASSPDSNYGYTF
J: TRBJ1-2
size: -
V: TRBV28
length: 13
D: -

DNA: TGTGCCGCGCCCGGCGCGGGGAGCAGCTCCTACGAGCAGTACTTC
CDR3: CAAPGAGSSSYEQYF
J: TRBJ2-7
size: many
V: TRBV6-1
length: 15
D: -

DNA: TGTGCCAGCAGCCTGACAGGAAGCGGCTACACCTTC
CDR3: CASSLTGSGYTF
J: TRBJ1-2
size: -
V: TRBV6-2/TRBV6-3
length: 12
D: -

DNA: TGTGCCAGTAGTAAAACAGGGTTTAAGGACAATGAGCAGTTCTTC
CDR3: CASSKTGFKDNEQFF
J: TRBJ2-1
size: many
V: TRBV19
length: 15
D: -

DNA: TGTGCCAGCAGCGTTATCGGGGGGGAGCAGTACTTC
CDR3: CASSVIGGEQYF
J: TRBJ2-7
size: many
V: TRBV7-7
length: 12
D: TRBD2

DNA: TGTGCCAGCAGCCTTACAGGGGGCGCGTGGACCGGGGAGCTGTTTTTT
CDR3: CASSLTGGAWTGELFF
J: TRBJ2-2
size: few
V: TRBV7-9
length: 16
D: TRBD1

DNA: TGTGCCAGCAACCCCCCTGGACAGCAAGAGACCCAGTACTTC
CDR3: CASNPPGQQETQYF
J: TRBJ2-5
size: few
V: TRBV5-4
length: 14
D: -

DNA: TGCAGCGTTGATAACGGCGAAGGGAGTCAGCCCCAGCATTTT
CDR3: CSVDNGEGSQPQHF
J: TRBJ1-5
size: -
V: TRBV29-1
length: 14
D: -

DNA: TGTGCCAGCAGCGCGAAATCCTCAGACAATGAGCAGTTCTTC
CDR3: CASSAKSSDNEQFF
J: TRBJ2-1
size: few
V: TRBV7-9
length: 14
D: -

DNA: TGCAGTGCTAGAGATGAGCCGAGAGGGGCCAACTATGGCTACACCTTC
CDR3: CSARDEPRGANYGYTF
J: TRBJ1-2
size: -
V: TRBV20-1
length: 16
D: -

DNA: TGTGCCAGCAGTCCCCATAGCGGATCCTACGAGCAGTACTTC
CDR3: CASSPHSGSYEQYF
J: TRBJ2-7
size: -
V: TRBV11-2
length: 14
D: -

DNA: TGCAGTGCTAGAGGTCGGCTTCCCTCCTACGAGCAGTACTTC
CDR3: CSARGRLPSYEQYF
J: TRBJ2-7
size: -
V: TRBV20-1
length: 14
D: -

DNA: TGCGCCGCATCCGTATACTTGACAGGGCCTGAGCAGTTCTTC
CDR3: CAASVYLTGPEQFF
J: TRBJ2-1
size: few
V: TRBV4-3
length: 14
D: TRBD1

DNA: TGTGCCAGCACCGCCGGGGACAGTTCTGGTTACACCTTC
CDR3: CASTAGDSSGYTF
J: TRBJ1-2
size: few
V: TRBV7-3
length: 13
D: TRBD1

DNA: TGTGCCAGCAGTTCCTCAGGGGTTGGCTACACCTTC
CDR3: CASSSSGVGYTF
J: TRBJ1-2
size: -
V: TRBV27
length: 12
D: -

DNA: TGTGCCAGCAGTTCTCCACCCAGGGGAAGGTCGGTTCAGCCCCAGCATTTT
CDR3: CASSSPPRGRSVQPQHF
J: TRBJ1-5
size: few
V: TRBV6-2/TRBV6-3
length: 17
D: -

DNA: TGCGCCAGCAGCCGAGACCGGGACTTGGGACAAGAGACCCAGTACTTC
CDR3: CASSRDRDLGQETQYF
J: TRBJ2-5
size: -
V: TRBV4-3
length: 16
D: -

DNA: TGCAGCGCAGCGGGACTGGCGGAGACCCAGTACTTC
CDR3: CSAAGLAETQYF
J: TRBJ2-5
size: -
V: TRBV29-1
length: 12
D: TRBD2

DNA: TGTGCCAGCAGCCAAGTGAAGTCTCCCTATGGCGGGGAGCTGTTTTTT
CDR3: CASSQVKSPYGGELFF
J: TRBJ2-2
size: -
V: TRBV4-2
length: 16
D: -

DNA: TGTGCCAGCAGTTTGAGCGGAGGGACCCAGTACTTC
CDR3: CASSLSGGTQYF
J: TRBJ2-5
size: -
V: TRBV28
length: 12
D: -

DNA: TGTGCCAGCAGTCCTCTAGGGATTGAAAAACTGTTTTTT
CDR3: CASSPLGIEKLFF
J: TRBJ1-4
size: many
V: TRBV12-3/TRBV12-4
length: 13
D: -

DNA: TGTGCCAGCAGTTACTCCATAACAGATACGCAGTATTTT
CDR3: CASSYSITDTQYF
J: TRBJ2-3
size: -
V: TRBV6-5
length: 13
D: -

DNA: TGCAGTGCGCCGACAGGGGTAGGCACTGAAGCTTTCTTT
CDR3: CSAPTGVGTEAFF
J: TRBJ1-1
size: -
V: TRBV20-1
length: 13
D: TRBD1

DNA: TGTGCCAGCAGTTCTCAAGGCGCGAACACCGGGGAGCTGTTTTTT
CDR3: CASSSQGANTGELFF
J: TRBJ2-2
size: -
V: TRBV28
length: 15
D: -

DNA: TGTGACAGCAGCCAAGAACGCAGAGTCAAAAATAATCAGCCCCAGCATTTT
CDR3: CDSSQERRVKNNQPQHF
J: TRBJ1-5
size: -
V: TRBV3-2
length: 17
D: -

DNA: TGTGCCAGCAGGTTAGGGGCTCTAACTGAAGCTTTCTTT
CDR3: CASRLGALTEAFF
J: TRBJ1-1
size: -
V: TRBV6-1
length: 13
D: -

DNA: TGTGCCAGCAGTCAAGGGACAGGGGGCCGGGGCAATCAGCCCCAGCATTTT
CDR3: CASSQGTGGRGNQPQHF
J: TRBJ1-5
size: few
V: TRBV12-3/TRBV12-4
length: 17
D: TRBD1

DNA: TGCGCCAGCAGCTTGGATACAGGGGTAGAGACCCAGTACTTC
CDR3: CASSLDTGVETQYF
J: TRBJ2-5
size: few
V: TRBV5-1
length: 14
D: TRBD1

DNA: TGTGCCAGCCAGATCAGAGGAGGTGAAAAACTGTTTTTT
CDR3: CASQIRGGEKLFF
J: TRBJ1-4
size: few
V: TRBV4-2
length: 13
D: -

DNA: TGTGCCAGCAGTAGATACAGGGAAATGGCGCAGCCCCAGCATTTT
CDR3: CASSRYREMAQPQHF
J: TRBJ1-5
size: few
V: TRBV6-2/TRBV6-3
length: 15
D: -

DNA: TGCAGCGTTGATGAGGCCTTCACAGATACGCAGTATTTT
CDR3: CSVDEAFTDTQYF
J: TRBJ2-3
size: -
V: TRBV29-1
length: 13
D: -

DNA: TGCGCCAGCAGCCAAGGCGGGGCTAGCACAGATACGCAGTATTTT
CDR3: CASSQGGASTDTQYF
J: TRBJ2-3
size: many
V: TRBV4-3
length: 15
D: -

DNA: TGCAGCGCCTCACTCGAGGGGACCCAGTACTTC
CDR3: CSASLEGTQYF
J: TRBJ2-5
size: few
V: TRBV29-1
length: 11
D: -

DNA: TGTGCCAGCAAGCGGGCGAACACCGGGGAGCTGTTTTTT
CDR3: CASKRANTGELFF
J: TRBJ2-2
size: few
V: TRBV27
length: 13
D: -

DNA: TGTGCCAGCAGTCGGACAGGGAGGTATGGCTACACCTTC
CDR3: CASSRTGRYGYTF
J: TRBJ1-2
size: -
V: TRBV28
length: 13
D: TRBD1

DNA: TGTGCCAGCAGCTTGCACAGGGACAACTACAATGAGCAGTTCTTC
CDR3: CASSLHRDNYNEQFF
J: TRBJ2-1
size: few
V: TRBV5-6
length: 15
D: -

DNA: TGTGCCAGCAGCTTGGCCAATGAGCAGTTCTTC
CDR3: CASSLANEQFF
J: TRBJ2-1
size: few
V: TRBV11-2
length: 11
D: -

DNA: TGTGCCATCAGTGAGCGGACAGCAAACTATGGCTACACCTTC
CDR3: CAISERTANYGYTF
J: TRBJ1-2
size: few
V: TRBV10-3
length: 14
D: -

DNA: TGTGCCAGCAGCTTCAGGATAGCGGGGGGCACAGATACGCAGTATTTT
CDR3: CASSFRIAGGTDTQYF
J: TRBJ2-3
size: few
V: TRBV7-2
length: 16
D: TRBD2

DNA: TGTGCCAGCAGTTTCACCCTAGGACAGGGACGAACTGAAGCTTTCTTT
CDR3: CASSFTLGQGRTEAFF
J: TRBJ1-1
size: -
V: TRBV12-3/TRBV12-4
length: 16
D: TRBD1